These 29 T cell receptor beta chains came from one sample sequenced in a study of blood T cell repertoires in COVID-19. Data came from immunoSEQ multiplex PCR; TCRdb stores just in-frame clones and leaves some out. The sample holds under 250,000 clones; 83% are singletons and the top ten take more than 6.5%. The sequenced material came from peripheral blood. Every receptor here comes from a man aged 40-50 years with active or convalescent COVID-19.

This clone was found once. This chain connects TRBV28 to TRBJ1-2, with D possibly matching TRBD1 (6 bases). The V end was cut by 5 bases, the J end by 5 bases, with 9 bases between. The CDR3 loop spans 12 amino acids. CDR1 is MDHEN, CDR2 SYDVKM, per germline. CDR3 region: CASSKQGYGYTF. Written as DNA, the CDR3 is TGTGCCAGCAGTAAACAGGGATATGGCTACACCTTC.

This clone was seen a single time. V gene TRBV11-3 combines with J gene TRBJ1-1; D is ambiguous. Deletions cut 4 bases from V and 6 bases from J, with 18 bases between. Germline assignment: CDR1 SGHNT and CDR2 YENEEA. The CDR3 spans 15 residues. The CDR3 DNA sequence: TGTGCCAGCAGCTCCAGCTCGTCCGGGAAGGCTGAAGCTTTCTTT. As protein: CASSSSSSGKAEAFF.

This clone appeared a few times. The chain combines TRBV6-5 with TRBJ1-1; D remains ambiguous. Trimming pared 7 bases from V and 1 base from J, leaving 13 bases between. Germline CDR1 and CDR2: MNHEY and SVGAGI. CDR3 length: 14 residues. In nucleotides, the CDR3 is TGTGCCAGCAAGATAGCGCCCTCGAACACTGAAGCTTTCTTT. Protein sequence: CASKIAPSNTEAFF.

This sequence joins TRBV5-1 and TRBJ2-2; D might be TRBD1 (6 bases). The germline CDR1 and CDR2 sequences are SGHRS and YFSETQ. The CDR3 covers 15 residues. V lost 3 bases, J lost 4 bases, and 13 bases lay in between. CDR3: CASSYEGVGTGELFF. The CDR3 DNA reads TGCGCCAGCAGCTACGAGGGGGTAGGCACCGGGGAGCTGTTTTTT.

The V gene is TRBV5-1, the J gene TRBJ2-2, with 11 bases lining up with TRBD2. CDR3 length equals 16 residues. J lost 2 bases, V lost 3 bases, and 3 bases had no gene match. Germline lookup yields CDR1 SGHRS and CDR2 YFSETQ. Written as DNA, the CDR3 is TGCGCCAGCAGCTCGGGACTAGCGGCAAACACCGGGGAGCTGTTTTTT. Encoded protein: CASSSGLAANTGELFF.

The gene calls are TRBV28 and TRBJ1-1, with D tentatively TRBD1 (5 bases). V was trimmed by 5 bases and J by 4 bases, leaving 11 bases between them. The germline V gene encodes CDR1 MDHEN and CDR2 SYDVKM. The CDR3 sequence is 13 residues long. The CDR3 DNA is TGTGCCAGCAGTCCGCTTCAGGGCACTGAAGCTTTCTTT. Protein: CASSPLQGTEAFF. The full variable domain, completed using reference TRBV28 and TRBJ1-1, is DVKVTQSSRYLVKRTGEKVFLECVQDMDHENMFWYRQDPGLGLRLIYFSYDVKMKEKGDIPEGYSVSREKKERFSLILESASTNQTSMYLCASSPLQGTEAFFGQGTRLTVV.

The chain joins TRBV18 to TRBJ1-1; no clear D. There are 14 residues in the CDR3. CDR1 is KGHSH and CDR2 is LQKENI in the germline V gene. The germline V and J ends were trimmed by 3 bases and 7 bases, with 15 bases remaining between them. The CDR3 bases are TGTGCCAGCTCACCCTCGGGTGGTCCGGGTGAAGCTTTCTTT. This gives the protein CASSPSGGPGEAFF.

V and J are TRBV5-6 and TRBJ2-6; D perhaps matches TRBD1 (5 bases). The CDR3 consists of 15 residues. V was clipped by 0 bases and J by 4 bases, with 8 bases between them. CDR1 is SGHDT, CDR2 YYEEEE, per germline. The CDR3 loop reads CASSLGQGGANVLTF. The CDR3 bases are TGTGCCAGCAGCTTGGGGCAGGGAGGGGCCAACGTCCTGACTTTC.

The CDR3 reads CASSTGTGLYEQYF. In DNA, the CDR3 is TGTGCCAGTAGTACCGGGACAGGGTTATACGAGCAGTACTTC. This chain uses TRBV19 with TRBJ2-7; 9 bases match TRBD1. The ends lost 4 bases at V and 4 bases at J; junction bases unmatched: 5. The CDR3 loop spans 14 amino acids. The germline gives CDR1 LNHDA, CDR2 SQIVND (reference sequence).

This chain connects TRBV18 to TRBJ1-5; D may be TRBD1 (5 bases). Trimming took off 2 bases at V and 4 bases at J, with 15 bases between the two ends. The germline V gene encodes CDR1 KGHSH and CDR2 LQKENI. This CDR3 has 16 residues. CDR3 coding DNA: TGTGCCAGCTCACCAGACAGCGGGCAGGTGAATCAGCCCCAGCATTTT. Its protein is CASSPDSGQVNQPQHF.

The chain uses TRBV5-6 and TRBJ2-2; D remains ambiguous. V was trimmed by 2 bases and J by 1 base, leaving 9 bases between them. The CDR3 runs 15 residues. Germline V gene data show CDR1 as SGHDT and CDR2 as YYEEEE. This CDR3 reads CASSFRRLNTGELFF. For the CDR3, the DNA is TGTGCCAGCAGCTTTCGAAGACTGAACACCGGGGAGCTGTTTTTT.

The chain uses TRBV3-1 (or the pseudogene TRBV3-2) and TRBJ1-1; possibly TRBD1 for D (5 bases). The CDR3 runs 14 residues. The V end lost 3 bases, the J end lost 6 bases, and 14 bases lay between the germline ends. Germline values: CDR1 LGHDT, CDR2 YNNKEL (reference sequence). DNA of the CDR3: TGTGCCAGCAGCCAGCCCTTGGGGGGGGCTGAAGCTTTCTTT. Translating gives CASSQPLGGAEAFF.

The V gene is TRBV19, the J gene TRBJ2-7; maybe TRBD1 (5 bases). Germline V gene lookup returns CDR1 LNHDA and CDR2 SQIVND (reference sequence). Trimming shortened V by 1 base and J by 4 bases, and 17 bases separated the two germline ends. The CDR3 spans 16 residues. CDR3 coding DNA: TGTGCCAGTAGTATAGGGAAGGGGTTGAAAGGGTACGAGCAGTACTTC. This encodes CASSIGKGLKGYEQYF.

This chain connects TRBV5-4 to TRBJ1-3; a possible D gene is TRBD1 (6 bases). Germline lookup yields CDR1 SGHNT and CDR2 YYREEE (reference sequence). This CDR3 region has 15 residues. V shed 0 bases and J shed 4 bases, with 11 bases lying between them. CDR3 DNA: TGTGCCAGCAGCTTGGATCAGGGGACAGGAAACACCATATATTTT. Translation gives CASSLDQGTGNTIYF. The full variable domain, rest sourced from reference TRBV5-4 and TRBJ1-3, is ETGVTQSPTHLIKTRGQQVTLRCSSQSGHNTVSWYQQALGQGPQFIFQYYREEENGRGNFPPRFSGLQFPNYSSELNVNALELDDSALYLCASSLDQGTGNTIYFGEGSWLTVV.

This clone was detected ten times or more. J is TRBJ2-6 and V is TRBV7-9; D may be TRBD1 (6 bases). The V gene lost 4 bases and the J gene lost 3 bases, with 7 bases spanning the gap. Germline CDR1 is SEHNR and CDR2 is FQNEAQ (reference sequence). The CDR3 runs 14 residues. The CDR3 DNA sequence: TGTGCCAGCAGCTCAGGGGTTGGGGCCAACGTCCTGACTTTC. As protein: CASSSGVGANVLTF.

The chain recombines TRBV9 with TRBJ1-2; 8 bases are a match to TRBD1. Looked up from germline, CDR1 is SGDLS and CDR2 is YYNGEE. V was clipped by 3 bases and J by 3 bases; unmatched bases: 7. CDR3 size: 15 residues. In DNA form, the CDR3 reads TGTGCCAGCAGCGCAGAGACAGGGGTGGACTATGGCTACACCTTC. Residues: CASSAETGVDYGYTF.

Points on this clone: Other DNA sequences in this sample translate to the same CDR3. This chain uses TRBV13 with TRBJ2-7; D uncertain. The CDR3 is made up of 11 amino acids. From germline, CDR1 is PRHDT and CDR2 FYEKMQ (reference sequence). With 5 bases removed from V and 3 bases from J, the gap between germline ends came to 5 bases. The CDR3 loop reads CASSLSYEQYF. CDR3 in DNA: TGTGCCAGCAGCCTGAGCTACGAGCAGTACTTC.

This clone was counted only a few times. The chain employs TRBV5-4 and TRBJ2-7; D is possibly TRBD1 (6 bases). Trimming removed 2 bases from V and 7 bases from J, with 10 bases in between. Germline-derived CDR1 and CDR2 are SGHNT and YYREEE (reference sequence). This CDR3 has 12 residues. CDR3 amino acids: CASSFGQGEQYF. CDR3 nucleotide sequence: TGTGCCAGCAGCTTCGGCCAGGGGGAGCAGTACTTC.

The chain joins TRBV29-1 to TRBJ2-7, with D maybe TRBD2 (5 bases). The ends were cut back, 6 bases at V and 4 bases at J, with 16 bases in the middle. The CDR3 totals 13 residues. Germline CDR1 and CDR2: SQVTM and ANQGSEA. CDR3 in amino acids: CSVRADLSYEQYF. CDR3 coding DNA: TGCAGCGTGCGAGCGGATCTATCGTACGAGCAGTACTTC.

This sequence joins TRBV4-3 and TRBJ2-7; D perhaps matches TRBD1 (6 bases). Deletions cut 1 base from V and 3 bases from J, with 10 bases between. Germline V CDR1 and CDR2: LGHNA, YSLEER. The CDR3 totals 14 residues. The CDR3, as DNA: TGCGCCAGCAGCCAAGGGACAGCAAGCTACGAGCAGTACTTC. It translates to CASSQGTASYEQYF.

The rearrangement joins TRBV30 to TRBJ1-2; 9 bases are shared with TRBD1. The V segment lost 3 bases and the J segment 6 bases; nucleotides outside the gene matches: 17. The CDR3 runs 17 residues. Germline V gene sequence: CDR1 GTSNPN, CDR2 SVGIG (reference sequence). The CDR3 sequence is CAWRHSSGTGLDHGYTF. Written as DNA, the CDR3 is TGTGCCTGGAGACACTCTTCGGGGACAGGGTTGGATCATGGCTACACCTTC.

In this sample, this clone turned up a few times. The V gene is TRBV19, the J gene TRBJ1-1; D is perhaps TRBD1 (6 bases). This CDR3 comprises 14 residues. V lost 0 bases and J 5 bases, leaving 10 bases between the germline ends. The germline CDR1 and CDR2 sequences are LNHDA and SQIVND (reference sequence). CDR3 residues: CASSIDQGYTEAFF. CDR3 DNA sequence: TGTGCCAGTAGTATAGATCAGGGGTATACTGAAGCTTTCTTT.

The rearrangement joins TRBV7-8 to TRBJ1-2; no definite D call. Germline values: CDR1 SGHVS, CDR2 FQNEAQ. This CDR3 is built from 13 residues. V gave up 1 base and J gave up 5 bases, with 8 bases separating them. This CDR3 reads CASSLVAGYGYTF. The CDR3 DNA sequence: TGTGCCAGCAGCTTAGTAGCCGGGTATGGCTACACCTTC.

CDR3 nucleotide sequence: TGCAGCGTGACAGGGAGAGGCGAAAAACTGTTTTTT. Protein sequence: CSVTGRGEKLFF. J is TRBJ1-4 and V is TRBV29-1, with TRBD1 matching 7 bases. Trimming at V came to 6 bases and at J to 8 bases, leaving 6 bases not matched to a gene. This CDR3 spans 12 amino acids. The germline V gene encodes CDR1 SQVTM and CDR2 ANQGSEA.

In this sample, this clone turned up once. The chain has TRBV28 and TRBJ2-2, with 9 nucleotides matching TRBD1. This CDR3 spans 16 amino acids. Losses at the gene ends were 1 base for V and 5 bases for J; bases not matched to a gene: 5. Germline V gene sequence: CDR1 MDHEN, CDR2 SYDVKM. DNA for the CDR3: TGTGCCAGCAGTTTATCGGGACAGGGTAAAACCGGGGAGCTGTTTTTT. Translating it yields CASSLSGQGKTGELFF.

This clone appeared a few times. V is TRBV6-5 and J is TRBJ1-2; TRBD1 agrees at 8 bases. Germline CDR1 MNHEY, CDR2 SVGAGI. This CDR3 contains 15 residues. Trimming at V came to 6 bases and at J to 4 bases, leaving 10 bases not matched to a gene. The CDR3 reads CASSGTGSAAYGYTF. CDR3 DNA: TGTGCCAGCAGCGGGACAGGATCCGCGGCCTATGGCTACACCTTC.

This clone showed up just once. V is TRBV2 and J is TRBJ2-5; 14 bases match TRBD2. Germline lookup yields CDR1 SNHLY and CDR2 FYNNEI. Trimming cost V 7 bases and J 4 bases; bases outside gene matches: 11. The CDR3 consists of 17 residues. The CDR3 protein is CASTLGLAGVGGETQYF. As DNA, the CDR3 is TGTGCCAGCACCCTGGGACTAGCGGGAGTAGGAGGAGAGACCCAGTACTTC.

V usage is TRBV5-1 and J usage is TRBJ2-4; D is uncertain. CDR3 length equals 13 residues. The germline CDR1 and CDR2 sequences are SGHRS and YFSETQ. V was trimmed by 0 bases and J by 6 bases, leaving 7 bases between them. The CDR3 DNA follows: TGCGCCAGCAGCTTGGAGTCAGGAAACATTCAGTACTTC. It specifies CASSLESGNIQYF.

The genes are TRBV6-5 and TRBJ2-7; D is perhaps TRBD1 (5 bases). The germline gives CDR1 MNHEY, CDR2 SVGAGI. V was trimmed by 6 bases and J by 7 bases, leaving 13 bases between them. The CDR3 loop spans 12 amino acids. The CDR3: CASRGHLGEQYF. CDR3 coding DNA: TGTGCCAGCAGGGGGCATTTGGGAGAGCAGTACTTC.